These 17 T cell receptor beta chains were all obtained from the same sample, sequenced in a study of breast tumors, draining lymph nodes, adjacent tissues. Samples came from axillary lymph nodes draining the breast cancer. One entry per CDR3 protein, called by TCRdb with MiXCR from the multiplex PCR reads. The sample lists about 110,000 distinct CDR3 sequences, about 29% seen once, with under 6% in the top ten. Sequencing was done on a sample of axillary lymph node tissue. The receptors here all came from a female donor with breast cancer. Some clones in this sample may be carry-over from other donors' samples.

This clonotype occurred many times. The CDR3 region has the DNA TGCAGTGCTAGATCCCTTCAAACCTACGAGCAGTACTTC. Protein sequence: CSARSLQTYEQYF. The chain has TRBV20-1 and TRBJ2-7; no reliable D call. The CDR3 contains 13 residues. Germline CDR1 reads DFQATT; CDR2 reads SNEGSKA (reference sequence). With 2 bases removed from V and 2 bases from J, the gap between germline ends came to 10 bases.

The chain combines TRBV7-3 with TRBJ2-1; 9 bases map to TRBD1. V gave up 5 bases and J gave up 9 bases; unmatched junction bases: 8. This CDR3 contains 14 residues. Germline V gene data show CDR1 as SGHTA and CDR2 as FQGTGA. CDR3 DNA: TGTGCCAGCAGCCCTCATGCACAGGGGGCTGAGCAGTTCTTC. It specifies CASSPHAQGAEQFF.

This clonotype was recorded at least ten times. The gene calls are TRBV20-1 and TRBJ1-6; 9 bases line up with TRBD1. Trimming removed 4 bases from V and 10 bases from J; junction bases left unmatched: 5. Germline CDR1 reads DFQATT; CDR2 reads SNEGSKA (reference sequence). The CDR3 extends over 13 amino acids. CDR3: CSATRDRVSPLHF. In DNA, the CDR3 is TGCAGTGCTACCCGGGACAGGGTATCACCCCTCCACTTT.

A word on this clonotype: This may stem from a read error, because a much larger clone lies one nucleotide away. The chain has TRBV12-3 or TRBV12-4 and TRBJ2-6; D call uncertain. V gave up 7 bases and J gave up 0 bases, with 7 bases separating them. This CDR3 has 14 residues. CDR3 in amino acids: CASTFFSGANVLTF. DNA for the CDR3: TGTGCCAGCACTTTCTTCTCTGGGGCCAACGTCCTGACTTTC.

Notes on this clonotype: A clone one base away is much larger, so this may be a read error. J is TRBJ1-1 and V is TRBV6-4; unclear D gene. CDR3 length equals 14 residues. Germline CDR1 MRHNA, CDR2 SNTAGT. Trimming cost V 6 bases and J 6 bases, with 17 bases left between them. This CDR3 is CASRVNREAPEAFF. For the CDR3, the DNA is TGTGCCAGCAGAGTGAATCGGGAGGCACCTGAAGCTTTCTTT.

J is TRBJ2-7 and V is TRBV5-1; 7 positions agree with TRBD1. This CDR3 is built from 15 residues. V trimming: 4 bases; J trimming: 4 bases; junction bases outside the gene matches: 11. The germline V gene has CDR1 SGHRS and CDR2 YFSETQ. The CDR3 loop reads CASSINPTGLYEQYF. The CDR3 region has the DNA TGCGCCAGCAGCATTAATCCGACAGGGCTGTACGAGCAGTACTTC.

This clonotype occurred many times. The chain employs TRBV20-1 and TRBJ2-5; maybe TRBD2 (6 bases). The V and J ends lost 1 base and 5 bases respectively, with 29 bases between them. This CDR3 has 19 amino acids. Germline values: CDR1 DFQATT, CDR2 SNEGSKA (reference sequence). The CDR3 sequence: CSARGRASASYSRGETQYF. The CDR3 bases are TGCAGTGCTAGAGGACGGGCTAGCGCTTCTTACTCCCGAGGGGAGACCCAGTACTTC.

This clonotype was found many times. The chain carries TRBV19 and TRBJ2-1; the D gene is possibly TRBD1 (6 bases). V was trimmed by 1 base and J by 7 bases, leaving 8 bases between them. The CDR3 is 13 amino acids. CDR1 is LNHDA and CDR2 is SQIVND in the germline V gene (reference sequence). CDR3 sequence reads: CASSIGGRNEQFF. The CDR3 DNA is TGTGCCAGTAGTATAGGGGGGCGGAATGAGCAGTTCTTC.

There are a few counts of this clonotype. This chain joins TRBV5-1 and TRBJ2-5, with 7 bases that match TRBD1. Trimming cost V 7 bases and J 3 bases; bases outside gene matches: 12. Germline-derived CDR1 and CDR2 are SGHRS and YFSETQ. The CDR3 is made up of 15 amino acids. The CDR3 nucleotides are TGCGCCAGCGCCCCCCAGGACAGGAAAGAAGAGACCCAGTACTTC. Amino acids: CASAPQDRKEETQYF.

At least ten counts were recorded for this clonotype. J is TRBJ2-1 and V is TRBV7-9; D call uncertain. Looked up from germline, CDR1 is SEHNR and CDR2 is FQNEAQ (reference sequence). V was trimmed by 5 bases and J by 2 bases, leaving 19 bases between them. The CDR3 loop spans 17 amino acids. The CDR3 loop reads CASSAGFRDQPYNEQFF. The CDR3, as DNA: TGTGCCAGCAGCGCCGGGTTTCGAGACCAGCCCTACAATGAGCAGTTCTTC.

This clonotype was seen more than once but under ten times. A much larger clone lies a single base off, so this may be a read error. The V call is TRBV20-1, the J call TRBJ2-4; D possibly corresponds to TRBD2 (5 bases). Germline-derived CDR1 and CDR2 are DFQATT and SNEGSKA (reference sequence). The CDR3 has 14 residues. The CDR3 loop reads CSARDFLAKTIQYF. The CDR3 region has the DNA TGCAGTGCTAGGGACTTCTTGGCCAAAACCATTCAGTACTTC.

This clonotype occurred many times. The gene calls are TRBV5-1 and TRBJ2-3; no firm D call. Looked up from germline, CDR1 is SGHRS and CDR2 is YFSETQ. The ends were cut back, 0 bases at V and 2 bases at J, with 10 bases in the middle. The CDR3 has 15 residues. CDR3 sequence reads: CASSLVLADTDTQYF. The CDR3, as DNA: TGCGCCAGCAGCTTGGTCCTCGCAGACACAGATACGCAGTATTTT.

This clonotype was seen repeatedly, ten times or more. The V and J genes are TRBV5-1 and TRBJ1-2; the D gene is possibly TRBD1 (6 bases). Germline CDR1 SGHRS, CDR2 YFSETQ. The V end was cut by 0 bases, the J end by 8 bases, with 11 bases between. CDR3 length: 13 amino acids. The CDR3 region has the DNA TGCGCCAGCAGCTTGGCAGGGGAAGGAGGCTACACCTTC. Protein product: CASSLAGEGGYTF.

This clonotype was counted ten times or more. The gene calls are TRBV20-1 and TRBJ2-7, with 15 bases lining up with TRBD2. The CDR3 is made up of 15 amino acids. Germline lookup yields CDR1 DFQATT and CDR2 SNEGSKA (reference sequence). With 3 bases clipped from V and 4 bases from J, the junction kept 4 bases outside the gene matches. The CDR3 reads CSASAGLAGGYEQYF. The CDR3 region has the DNA TGCAGTGCTAGCGCGGGACTAGCGGGAGGTTACGAGCAGTACTTC.

CDR3 loop: CASKRGGPVAGELFF. CDR3 nucleotide sequence: TGTGCCAGCAAAAGGGGGGGGCCAGTCGCCGGGGAGCTGTTTTTT. The chain is built from TRBV5-4 and TRBJ2-2; D is possibly TRBD2 (7 bases). CDR1 is SGHNT, CDR2 YYREEE, per germline (reference sequence). The CDR3 runs to 15 residues. V shed 6 bases and J shed 6 bases, with 18 bases lying between them.

This clonotype was seen ten or more times. This chain connects TRBV2 to TRBJ2-3, with D perhaps matching TRBD1 (5 bases). This CDR3 has 15 amino acids. Trimming cost V 8 bases and J 0 bases, with 15 bases left between them. Germline assignment: CDR1 SNHLY and CDR2 FYNNEI. CDR3: CASPHKGQSTDTQYF. The CDR3 DNA sequence: TGTGCCAGCCCCCATAAGGGGCAAAGCACAGATACGCAGTATTTT.

This clonotype was picked up many times. The chain combines TRBV7-8 with TRBJ1-2; 7 positions agree with TRBD1. The length of the CDR3 is 13 residues. Unmatched junction bases numbered 6, after V lost 6 bases and J lost 5 bases. CDR1 and CDR2 from the germline V gene are SGHVS and FQNEAQ. CDR3 DNA: TGTGCCAGCAGGTCGGGACAGCCATATGGCTACACCTTC. Protein: CASRSGQPYGYTF.